This T cell receptor (beta chain) comes out of a study of response to subunit inactivated influenza vaccine. Trimming cost V 0 bases and J 3 bases, with 5 bases left between them. This CDR3 has 12 amino acids. Germline assignment: CDR1 SQVTM and CDR2 ANQGSEA. A single record per CDR3 protein comes from TCRdb applying MiXCR to the RT-PCR reads. The repertoire has 650,000 to 800,000 distinct CDR3 sequences, around 14% of them found once; the top ten carry 6.5% to 8.5%. On this clonotype itself: The antigen remains unidentified.

Whole-study results and caveats: Few additional T cells are recruited per seasonal influenza vaccination, authors suggested.

The V call is TRBV29-1, the J call TRBJ2-5; D gene unclear. The sample here was PBMCs from blood, taken 14 to 15 days before vaccination. This receptor was identified in a man aged 50 to 60 who received an inactivated influenza vaccine. DNA of the CDR3: TGCAGCGTTGAAGAGTATAAAGAGACCCAGTACTTC. It translates to CSVEEYKETQYF.